A selection of T cell receptor beta chains follows, all from one sample in a study of OX40 agonist ivuxolimab in advanced cancers. Libraries were prepared by immunoSEQ multiplex PCR; TCRdb keeps only in-frame clonotypes and omits some of them. Of tens of thousands of clones listed, approximately 89% are singletons. The material was CD4+ or CD8+ T cells sorted from blood, obtained in a trial of the OX40 agonist ivuxolimab. These receptor sequences come from an adult with an advanced solid tumor such as melanoma, head and neck, liver or kidney cancer. Each CDR3 is given with its conserved first and last residue. Fields, in order: D gene, clone size, V gene, J gene, CDR3 DNA, CDR3 protein. A D gene is named only where the DNA matches it firmly. Clone size is not always given. Where it is, it says once, few, many or a class for expanded clones.

TRBD1,-,TRBV7-9,TRBJ1-2,TGTGCCAGCAGCTTACAGGGGGCATATGGCTACACCTTC,CASSLQGAYGYTF
TRBD1,-,TRBV5-1,TRBJ2-5,TGCGCCAGCAGCCCCGACAGGGGGCTAGAGACCCAGTACTTC,CASSPDRGLETQYF
TRBD1,-,TRBV7-9,TRBJ2-1,TGTGCCAGCAGCTCCGACAGGGGGTCCTCTTACAATGAGCAGTTCTTC,CASSSDRGSSYNEQFF
-,-,TRBV4-1,TRBJ1-2,TGCGCCAGCAGCCAAGGGGGGCAGACCTTCTATGGCTACACCTTC,CASSQGGQTFYGYTF
-,-,TRBV5-1,TRBJ1-6,TGCGCCAGCAGCTCTGACGGGGCGCTATCTAATTCACCCCTCCACTTT,CASSSDGALSNSPLHF
-,-,TRBV7-9,TRBJ2-3,TGTGCCAGCAGCGACCGACTAGGCGACATCGCAGATACGCAGTATTTT,CASSDRLGDIADTQYF
-,few,TRBV5-1,TRBJ2-7,TGCGCCAGCAGCTTTGCGGGGGCCGAGTACGAGCAGTACTTC,CASSFAGAEYEQYF
-,-,TRBV6-5,TRBJ1-5,TGTGCCAGCAGCAAACAGGGCGGCGGCAATCAGCCCCAGCATTTT,CASSKQGGGNQPQHF
-,few,TRBV29-1,TRBJ1-1,TGCAGCGTTGAATTGTGGGGGAACACTGAAGCTTTCTTT,CSVELWGNTEAFF
-,many,TRBV28,TRBJ2-7,TGTGCCAGCAGTCCAGTGTCAACGGTTAAGGGCGAGCAGTACTTC,CASSPVSTVKGEQYF
TRBD2,-,TRBV27,TRBJ2-7,TGTGCCAGCAGGGGCCGGGGACTAGCGTCGAAGCAGTACTTC,CASRGRGLASKQYF
TRBD1,-,TRBV5-1,TRBJ1-1,TGCGCCAGCAGCTTGGACAGGGGGTACACTGAAGCTTTCTTT,CASSLDRGYTEAFF
TRBD2,-,TRBV11-2,TRBJ2-3,TGTGCCAGCAGCTTAGGGAGCGGGGGGCCCACTGATACGCAGTATTTT,CASSLGSGGPTDTQYF
-,-,TRBV5-1,TRBJ1-4,TGCGCCAGCAGTTCCGGGGATTCGGAAAAACTGTTTTTT,CASSSGDSEKLFF
-,-,TRBV7-3,TRBJ1-1,TGTGCCAGCAGCCCCCAGGGAATTTCGAACACTGAAGCTTTCTTT,CASSPQGISNTEAFF
-,-,TRBV6-1,TRBJ1-4,TGTGCCAGCAGTGGACACCCAATGGGTGCTAATGAAAAACTGTTTTTT,CASSGHPMGANEKLFF
-,few,TRBV30,TRBJ1-4,TGTGCCTACGGGGAGGATGAAAAACTGTTTTTT,CAYGEDEKLFF
-,-,TRBV5-4,TRBJ2-2,TGTGCCAGCAGCTCCTCCGGGACACATCAGTTTTTT,CASSSSGTHQFF
-,-,TRBV5-1,TRBJ1-2,TGCGCCAGCAGCTTCTGGGGGGAAGAAGGCTACACCTTC,CASSFWGEEGYTF
TRBD1,-,TRBV27,TRBJ2-7,TGTGCCAGCACCCAGACAGGGGCCTTCTGGAGGGAGCAGTACTTC,CASTQTGAFWREQYF
TRBD1,-,TRBV6-5,TRBJ1-1,TGTGCCAGCAGTTTCACAGGGGACCAGACTGAAGCTTTCTTT,CASSFTGDQTEAFF
TRBD1,few,TRBV9,TRBJ1-3,TGTGCCAGCAGCGTAGCGGCAGGGGGCCTCTCTGGAAACACCATATATTTT,CASSVAAGGLSGNTIYF